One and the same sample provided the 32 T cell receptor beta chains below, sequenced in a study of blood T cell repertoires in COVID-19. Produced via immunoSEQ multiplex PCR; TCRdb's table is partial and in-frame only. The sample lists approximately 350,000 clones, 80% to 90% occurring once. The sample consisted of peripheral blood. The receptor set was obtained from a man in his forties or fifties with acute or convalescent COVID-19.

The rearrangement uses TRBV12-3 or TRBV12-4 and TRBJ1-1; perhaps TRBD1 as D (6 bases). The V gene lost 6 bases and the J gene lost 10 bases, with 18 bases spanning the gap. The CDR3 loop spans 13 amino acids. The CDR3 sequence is CASRYQGYHGAFF. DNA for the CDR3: TGTGCCAGCAGATATCAGGGGTACCATGGAGCTTTCTTT.

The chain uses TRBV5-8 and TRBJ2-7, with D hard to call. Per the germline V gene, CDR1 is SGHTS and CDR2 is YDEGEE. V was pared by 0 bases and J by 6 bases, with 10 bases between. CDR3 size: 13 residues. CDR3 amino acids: CASSLGIVREQYF. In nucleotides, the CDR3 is TGTGCCAGCAGCTTGGGTATTGTGCGCGAGCAGTACTTC.

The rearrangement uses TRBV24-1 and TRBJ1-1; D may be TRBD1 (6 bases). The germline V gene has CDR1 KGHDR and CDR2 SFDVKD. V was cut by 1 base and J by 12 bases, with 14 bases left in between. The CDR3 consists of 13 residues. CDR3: CATSDFRQGRTFF. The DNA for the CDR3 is TGTGCCACCAGTGATTTTAGGCAGGGGCGGACTTTCTTT.

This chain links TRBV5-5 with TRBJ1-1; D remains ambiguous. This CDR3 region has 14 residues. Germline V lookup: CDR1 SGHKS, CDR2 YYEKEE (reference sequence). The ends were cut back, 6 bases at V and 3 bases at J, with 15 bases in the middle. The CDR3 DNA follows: TGTGCCAGCACCTACTCCTCGCCGGACACTGAAGCTTTCTTT. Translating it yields CASTYSSPDTEAFF.

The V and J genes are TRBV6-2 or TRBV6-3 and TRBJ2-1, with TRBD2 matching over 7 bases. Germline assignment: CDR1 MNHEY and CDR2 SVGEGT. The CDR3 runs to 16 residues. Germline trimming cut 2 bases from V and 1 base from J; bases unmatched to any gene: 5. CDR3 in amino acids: CASSYLASGSYNEQFF. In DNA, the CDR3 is TGTGCCAGCAGTTACCTGGCTAGCGGATCCTACAATGAGCAGTTCTTC.

The DNA of the CDR3 is TGTGCCAGCAGCCCCACGGGGGGGGATCTAGAGCAGTACTTC. Translation gives CASSPTGGDLEQYF. The chain has TRBV9 and TRBJ2-7, with 8 bases identical to TRBD2. The germline V gene encodes CDR1 SGDLS and CDR2 YYNGEE. This CDR3 has 14 amino acids. Trimming cost V 4 bases and J 7 bases; bases outside gene matches: 10.

This CDR3 reads CASTHGGTDTQYF. For the CDR3, the DNA is TGTGCCAGCACCCACGGAGGCACAGATACGCAGTATTTT. The chain uses TRBV12-3 or TRBV12-4 and TRBJ2-3; D is unresolved. Trimming removed 7 bases at V and 1 base at J, with 9 bases between. The CDR3 length is 13 residues.

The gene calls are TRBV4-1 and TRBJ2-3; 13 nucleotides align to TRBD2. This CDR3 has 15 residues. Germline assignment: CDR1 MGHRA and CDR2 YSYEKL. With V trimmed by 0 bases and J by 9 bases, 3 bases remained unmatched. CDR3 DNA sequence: TGCGCCAGCAGCCAAGAAACTAGCGGGGGGGCCACGCAGTATTTT. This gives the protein CASSQETSGGATQYF.

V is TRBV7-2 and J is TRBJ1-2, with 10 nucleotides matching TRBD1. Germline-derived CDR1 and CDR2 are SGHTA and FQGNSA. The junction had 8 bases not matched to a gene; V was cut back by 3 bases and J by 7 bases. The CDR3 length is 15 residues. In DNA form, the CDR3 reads TGTGCCAGCAGCTTGAGGGACAGGGGTTTCATTGGCTACACCTTC. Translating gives CASSLRDRGFIGYTF.

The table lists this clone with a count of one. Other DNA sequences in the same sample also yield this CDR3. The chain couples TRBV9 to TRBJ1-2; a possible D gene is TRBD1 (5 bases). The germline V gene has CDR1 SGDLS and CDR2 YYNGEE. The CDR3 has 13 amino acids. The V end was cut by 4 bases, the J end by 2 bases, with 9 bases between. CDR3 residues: CASSRDSNYGYTF. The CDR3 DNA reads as TGTGCCAGCAGCCGAGACAGCAACTATGGCTACACCTTC.

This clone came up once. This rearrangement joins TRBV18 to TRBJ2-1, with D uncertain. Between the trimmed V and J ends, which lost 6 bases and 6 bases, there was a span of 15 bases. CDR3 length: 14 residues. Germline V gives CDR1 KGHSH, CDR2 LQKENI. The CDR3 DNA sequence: TGTGCCAGCTCTCCCCCGTTAGAAGCCAATGAGCAGTTCTTC. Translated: CASSPPLEANEQFF.

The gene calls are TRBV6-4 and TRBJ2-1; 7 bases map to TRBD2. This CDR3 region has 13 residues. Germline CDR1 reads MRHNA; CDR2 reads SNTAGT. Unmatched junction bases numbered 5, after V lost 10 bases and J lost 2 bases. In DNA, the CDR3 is TGTGCCACCTCGGGAGGACCCTACAATGAGCAGTTCTTC. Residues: CATSGGPYNEQFF.

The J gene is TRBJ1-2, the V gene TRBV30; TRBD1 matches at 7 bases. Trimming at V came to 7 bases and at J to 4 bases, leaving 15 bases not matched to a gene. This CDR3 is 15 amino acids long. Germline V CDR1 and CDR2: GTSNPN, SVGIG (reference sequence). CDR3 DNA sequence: TGTGCCTCCCCGGGCCCGAGACAGGGAAGCTATGGCTACACCTTC. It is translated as CASPGPRQGSYGYTF.

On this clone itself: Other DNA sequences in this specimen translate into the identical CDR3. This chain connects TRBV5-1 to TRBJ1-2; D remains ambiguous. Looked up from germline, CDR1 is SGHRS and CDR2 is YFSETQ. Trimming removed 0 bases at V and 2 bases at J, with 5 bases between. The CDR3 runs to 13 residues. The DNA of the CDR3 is TGCGCCAGCAGCTTGGGCAGGAACTATGGCTACACCTTC. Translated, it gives CASSLGRNYGYTF. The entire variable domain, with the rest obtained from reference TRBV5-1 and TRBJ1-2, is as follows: KAGVTQTPRYLIKTRGQQVTLSCSPISGHRSVSWYQQTPGQGLQFLFEYFSETQRNKGNFPGRFSGRQFSNSRSEMNVSTLELGDSALYLCASSLGRNYGYTFGSGTRLTVV.

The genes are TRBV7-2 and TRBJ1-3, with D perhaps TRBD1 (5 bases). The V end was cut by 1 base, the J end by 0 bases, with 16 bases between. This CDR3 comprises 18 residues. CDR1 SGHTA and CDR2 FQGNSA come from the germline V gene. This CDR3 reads CASSLEGSRSFSGNTIYF. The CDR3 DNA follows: TGTGCCAGCAGCTTAGAGGGGTCAAGGTCCTTCTCTGGAAACACCATATATTTT.

Here the CDR3 DNA reads TGCAGCGTTGATGGGGTAGTAGAGGAGGTGAACACTGAAGCTTTCTTT. Translated: CSVDGVVEEVNTEAFF. V is TRBV29-1 and J is TRBJ1-1; D is unresolved. V was cut by 3 bases and J by 0 bases, with 17 bases left in between. This CDR3 comprises 16 residues. The V gene's germline CDR1 is SQVTM and CDR2 ANQGSEA.

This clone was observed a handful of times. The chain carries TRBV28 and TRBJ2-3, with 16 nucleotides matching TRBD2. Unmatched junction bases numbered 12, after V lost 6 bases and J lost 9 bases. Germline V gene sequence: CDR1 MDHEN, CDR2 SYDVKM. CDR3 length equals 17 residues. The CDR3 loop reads CASSTIPGLAGGLTQYF. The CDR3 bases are TGTGCCAGCAGCACGATACCGGGACTAGCGGGGGGGCTGACGCAGTATTTT.

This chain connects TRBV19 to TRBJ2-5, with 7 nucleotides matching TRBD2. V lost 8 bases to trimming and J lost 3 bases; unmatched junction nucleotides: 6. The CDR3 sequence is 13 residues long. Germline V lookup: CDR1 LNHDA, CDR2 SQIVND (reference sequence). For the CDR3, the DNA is TGTGCCAGTTCGACTAGCAATGAAGAGACCCAGTACTTC. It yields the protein CASSTSNEETQYF.

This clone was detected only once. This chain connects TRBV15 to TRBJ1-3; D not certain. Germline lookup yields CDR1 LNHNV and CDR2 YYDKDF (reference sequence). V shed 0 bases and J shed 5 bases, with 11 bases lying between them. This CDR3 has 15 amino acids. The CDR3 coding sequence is TGTGCCACCAGCAGAGATGGGCGGAGGAGAAACACCATATATTTT. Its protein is CATSRDGRRRNTIYF.

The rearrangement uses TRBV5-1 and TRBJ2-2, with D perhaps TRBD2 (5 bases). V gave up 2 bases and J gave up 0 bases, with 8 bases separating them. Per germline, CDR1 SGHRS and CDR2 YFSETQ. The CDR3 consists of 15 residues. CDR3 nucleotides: TGCGCCAGCAGCTTCCGGGAAGCGAACACCGGGGAGCTGTTTTTT. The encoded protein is CASSFREANTGELFF.

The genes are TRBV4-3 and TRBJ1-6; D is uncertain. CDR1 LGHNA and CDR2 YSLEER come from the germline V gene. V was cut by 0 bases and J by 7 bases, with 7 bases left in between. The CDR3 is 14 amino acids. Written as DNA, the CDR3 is TGCGCCAGCAGCCAAGATTTGGAGAATTCACCCCTCCACTTT. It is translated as CASSQDLENSPLHF.

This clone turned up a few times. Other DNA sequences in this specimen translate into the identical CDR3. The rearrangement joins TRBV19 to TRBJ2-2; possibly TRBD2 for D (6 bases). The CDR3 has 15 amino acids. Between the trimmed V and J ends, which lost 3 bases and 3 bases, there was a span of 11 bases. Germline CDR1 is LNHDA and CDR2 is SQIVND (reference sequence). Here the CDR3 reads CASSISGVDTGELFF. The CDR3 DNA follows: TGTGCCAGTAGTATCTCGGGGGTGGACACCGGGGAGCTGTTTTTT.

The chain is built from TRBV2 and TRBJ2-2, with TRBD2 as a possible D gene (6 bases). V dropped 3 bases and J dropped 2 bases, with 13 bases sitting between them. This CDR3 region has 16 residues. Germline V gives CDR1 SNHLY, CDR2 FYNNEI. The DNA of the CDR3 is TGTGCCAGCAGTGACGAGGGACTTGTAAACACCGGGGAGCTGTTTTTT. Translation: CASSDEGLVNTGELFF.

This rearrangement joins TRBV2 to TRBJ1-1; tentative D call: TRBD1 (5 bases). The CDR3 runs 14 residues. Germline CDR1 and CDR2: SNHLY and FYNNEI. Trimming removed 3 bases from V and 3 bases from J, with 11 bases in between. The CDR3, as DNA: TGTGCCAGCAGTGAGAGTCCAGGGTACACTGAAGCTTTCTTT. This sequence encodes CASSESPGYTEAFF.

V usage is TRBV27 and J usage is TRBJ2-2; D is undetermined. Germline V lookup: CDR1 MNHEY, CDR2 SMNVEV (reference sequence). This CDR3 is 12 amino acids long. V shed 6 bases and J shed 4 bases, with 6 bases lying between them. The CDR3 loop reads CASRTFTGELFF. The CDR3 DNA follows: TGTGCCAGCAGAACATTCACCGGGGAGCTGTTTTTT.

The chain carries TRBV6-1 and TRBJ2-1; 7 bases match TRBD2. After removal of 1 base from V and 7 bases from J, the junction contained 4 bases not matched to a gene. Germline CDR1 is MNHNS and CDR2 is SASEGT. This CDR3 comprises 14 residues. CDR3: CASSEGREPNEQFF. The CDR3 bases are TGTGCCAGCAGTGAAGGGCGGGAGCCTAATGAGCAGTTCTTC.

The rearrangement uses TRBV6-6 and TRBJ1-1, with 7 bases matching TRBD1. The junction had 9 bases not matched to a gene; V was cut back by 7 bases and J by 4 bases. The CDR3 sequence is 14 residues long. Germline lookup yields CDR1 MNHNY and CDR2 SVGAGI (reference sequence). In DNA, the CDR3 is TGTGCCAGCACCACCAACAGGGGACGCACTGAAGCTTTCTTT. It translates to CASTTNRGRTEAFF.

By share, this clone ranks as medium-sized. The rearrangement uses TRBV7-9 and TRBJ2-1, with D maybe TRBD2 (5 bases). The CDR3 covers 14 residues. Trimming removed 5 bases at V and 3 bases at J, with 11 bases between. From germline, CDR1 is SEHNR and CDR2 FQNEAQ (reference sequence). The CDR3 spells CASSPVRDYNEQFF. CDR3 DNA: TGTGCCAGCAGCCCCGTCCGGGACTACAATGAGCAGTTCTTC.

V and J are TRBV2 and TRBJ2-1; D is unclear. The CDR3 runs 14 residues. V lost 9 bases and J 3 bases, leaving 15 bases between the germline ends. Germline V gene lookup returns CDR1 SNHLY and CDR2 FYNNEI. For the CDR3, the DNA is TGTGCCAGGAGTAGCTTAGCTCTCTACAATGAGCAGTTCTTC. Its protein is CARSSLALYNEQFF.

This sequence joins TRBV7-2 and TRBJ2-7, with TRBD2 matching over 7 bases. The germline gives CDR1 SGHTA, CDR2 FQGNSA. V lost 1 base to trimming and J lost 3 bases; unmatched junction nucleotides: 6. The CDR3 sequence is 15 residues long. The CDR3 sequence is CASSLVAGEIYEQYF. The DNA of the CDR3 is TGTGCCAGCAGCTTAGTTGCGGGGGAGATCTACGAGCAGTACTTC.

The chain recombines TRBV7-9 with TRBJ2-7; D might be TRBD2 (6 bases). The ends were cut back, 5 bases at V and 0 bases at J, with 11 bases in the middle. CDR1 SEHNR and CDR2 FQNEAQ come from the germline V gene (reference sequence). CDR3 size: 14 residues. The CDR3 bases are TGTGCCAGCAGCGTCGCCGGGGGCTCCTACGAGCAGTACTTC. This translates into CASSVAGGSYEQYF. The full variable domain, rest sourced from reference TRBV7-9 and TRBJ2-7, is DTGVSQNPRHKITKRGQNVTFRCDPISEHNRLYWYRQTLGQGPEFLTYFQNEAQLEKSRLLSDRFSAERPKGSFSTLEIQRTEQGDSAMYLCASSVAGGSYEQYFGPGTRLTVT.

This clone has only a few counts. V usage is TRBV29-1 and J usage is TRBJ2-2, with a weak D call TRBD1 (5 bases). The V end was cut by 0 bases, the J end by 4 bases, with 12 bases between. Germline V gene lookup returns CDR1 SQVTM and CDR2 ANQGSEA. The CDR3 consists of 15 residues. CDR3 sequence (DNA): TGCAGCGTTGAAGATCAACAGGATACCACCGGGGAGCTGTTTTTT. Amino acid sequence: CSVEDQQDTTGELFF.